The 30 T cell receptor beta chains reported below all come from one sample, sequenced in a study of OX40 agonist ivuxolimab in advanced cancers. Repertoires were generated with immunoSEQ multiplex PCR, while TCRdb's copy carries only in-frame clones and drops some. There are about 66,000 clones in the sample; roughly 90% occur only once, and 8% to 10% lies in the top ten. The sequences come from CD4+ or CD8+ T cells sorted from blood, collected in a trial of the OX40 agonist ivuxolimab. The receptors derive from an adult with an advanced solid tumor such as melanoma, head and neck, liver or kidney cancer.

In this sample, this clone turned up once. V and J are TRBV9 and TRBJ1-2; D not resolved. V was shortened by 0 bases and J by 8 bases, with 14 bases between the two germline ends. This CDR3 comprises 14 residues. Germline V CDR1 and CDR2: SGDLS, YYNGEE. The CDR3 DNA follows: TGTGCCAGCAGCGTAGATTCCGTGAGCGGGGGCTACACCTTC. This encodes CASSVDSVSGGYTF.

This chain connects TRBV29-1 to TRBJ1-1; unclear D gene. CDR1 is SQVTM, CDR2 ANQGSEA, per germline. There are 12 residues in the CDR3. V lost 1 base and J 3 bases, leaving 6 bases between the germline ends. The CDR3 nucleotides are TGCAGCGTTGAAGGGCAGTACACTGAAGCTTTCTTT. This encodes CSVEGQYTEAFF.

V is TRBV9 and J is TRBJ2-5; TRBD2 aligns across 7 bases. The V gene end was trimmed by 1 base and the J gene end by 3 bases; junction bases not matched to a gene: 9. The CDR3 spans 16 residues. CDR1 is SGDLS, CDR2 YYNGEE, per germline. The CDR3 DNA reads TGTGCCAGCAGCGTAAGGTCGGCGGCGGGGGAAGAGACCCAGTACTTC. Its translation is CASSVRSAAGEETQYF.

The rearrangement uses TRBV7-3 and TRBJ2-5; no firm D call. CDR1 is SGHTA and CDR2 is FQGTGA in the germline V gene. V gave up 0 bases and J gave up 2 bases, with 10 bases separating them. This CDR3 comprises 15 residues. In DNA, the CDR3 is TGTGCCAGCAGCTTAACGTCCGATTTTCAAGAGACCCAGTACTTC. Protein sequence: CASSLTSDFQETQYF.

J is TRBJ2-5 and V is TRBV5-8; no firm D call. The V gene lost 0 bases and the J gene lost 1 base, with 10 bases spanning the gap. The CDR3 runs to 15 residues. CDR1 and CDR2 (germline): SGHTS, YDEGEE. The CDR3 bases are TGTGCCAGCAGCTTGGGTGGGGTGACCCAAGAGACCCAGTACTTC. This sequence encodes CASSLGGVTQETQYF.

J is TRBJ1-3 and V is TRBV15; D unclear. Germline assignment: CDR1 LNHNV and CDR2 YYDKDF (reference sequence). The V end lost 6 bases, the J end lost 2 bases, and 14 bases lay between the germline ends. The CDR3 has 15 amino acids. The CDR3 nucleotides are TGTGCCACCAGGGTCGGAGCCACTACTGGAAACACCATATATTTT. Its protein is CATRVGATTGNTIYF.

The V and J genes are TRBV7-2 and TRBJ1-5; D gene unclear. The germline V gene encodes CDR1 SGHTA and CDR2 FQGNSA. V was cut by 4 bases and J by 7 bases, with 8 bases left in between. This CDR3 is built from 12 residues. This CDR3 is CASSWSTQPQHF. In DNA, the CDR3 is TGTGCCAGCAGCTGGTCAACCCAGCCCCAGCATTTT.

This chain joins TRBV5-4 and TRBJ1-6; perhaps TRBD1 as D (5 bases). V was clipped by 3 bases and J by 11 bases, with 18 bases between them. In germline, CDR1 is SGHNT, CDR2 YYREEE (reference sequence). The CDR3 runs to 15 residues. CDR3 loop: CASSSQTEPQAPLHF. The CDR3 bases are TGTGCCAGCAGCTCACAGACAGAGCCACAGGCACCCCTCCACTTT.

The J gene is TRBJ1-3, the V gene TRBV30; possibly TRBD1 for D (5 bases). In germline, CDR1 is GTSNPN, CDR2 SVGIG (reference sequence). Trimming took 8 bases from V and 0 from J, leaving 20 bases between them. The CDR3 covers 16 residues. The CDR3: CAGRRRDEYSGNTIYF. The CDR3, as DNA: TGTGCCGGCCGACGAAGGGACGAATACTCTGGAAACACCATATATTTT.

The gene calls are TRBV2 and TRBJ2-5; 13 positions agree with TRBD2. V trimming: 8 bases; J trimming: 3 bases; junction bases outside the gene matches: 3. Germline V gene data show CDR1 as SNHLY and CDR2 as FYNNEI. CDR3 length equals 14 residues. The CDR3 coding sequence is TGTGCCAGCCGACTAGCGGGGGGAGAAGAGACCCAGTACTTC. Its translation is CASRLAGGEETQYF.

The chain couples TRBV5-5 to TRBJ2-3; tentatively, D is TRBD2 (5 bases). Trimming pared 1 base from V and 4 bases from J, leaving 13 bases between. The CDR3 covers 15 residues. The germline V gene encodes CDR1 SGHKS and CDR2 YYEKEE (reference sequence). The CDR3 loop reads CASSLTPEEADTQYF. The CDR3 coding sequence is TGTGCCAGCAGCTTGACGCCGGAGGAGGCAGATACGCAGTATTTT.

This rearrangement joins TRBV4-1 to TRBJ1-1; D perhaps matches TRBD1 (5 bases). The V end lost 4 bases, the J end lost 2 bases, and 11 bases lay between the germline ends. CDR1 and CDR2 from the germline V gene are MGHRA and YSYEKL. This CDR3 spans 14 amino acids. CDR3 sequence (DNA): TGCGCCAGCAGCCCCGGGACGGCCAACACTGAAGCTTTCTTT. This gives the protein CASSPGTANTEAFF.

J is TRBJ1-2 and V is TRBV29-1; TRBD1 matches at 8 bases. The CDR3 has 12 amino acids. The V gene end was trimmed by 2 bases and the J gene end by 6 bases; junction bases not matched to a gene: 2. Germline CDR1 and CDR2: SQVTM and ANQGSEA. The CDR3 region has the DNA TGCAGCGTTGAAAGGACAGGGAATGGCTACACCTTC. This codes for CSVERTGNGYTF.

The chain links TRBV4-1 to TRBJ1-5; 8 bases fit TRBD1. The CDR3 consists of 16 residues. With 2 bases clipped from V and 7 bases from J, the junction kept 10 bases outside the gene matches. The germline V gene has CDR1 MGHRA and CDR2 YSYEKL. CDR3 protein: CASSQSGQGIGQPQHF. The CDR3 region has the DNA TGCGCCAGCAGCCAATCTGGACAGGGCATAGGGCAGCCCCAGCATTTT.

This clone was picked up many times. This chain connects TRBV9 to TRBJ1-1, with D maybe TRBD1 (6 bases). Trimming took 3 bases from V and 0 from J, leaving 15 bases between them. The CDR3 contains 16 residues. Germline assignment: CDR1 SGDLS and CDR2 YYNGEE. The CDR3 nucleotides are TGTGCCAGCAGCGCCTATGACAGGCCAATGAACACTGAAGCTTTCTTT. Translation: CASSAYDRPMNTEAFF.

This clone came up once. The chain joins TRBV30 to TRBJ2-1; TRBD2 matches at 7 bases. Trimming took 0 bases from V and 4 from J; bases not matched to a gene: 12. This CDR3 comprises 17 residues. Germline V gene lookup returns CDR1 GTSNPN and CDR2 SVGIG (reference sequence). The CDR3 reads CAWSVEWRAGFYNEQFF. The DNA for the CDR3 is TGTGCCTGGAGTGTAGAATGGAGAGCGGGGTTTTACAATGAGCAGTTCTTC.

The chain joins TRBV7-9 to TRBJ2-5; 10 positions match TRBD1. V gave up 5 bases and J gave up 4 bases; unmatched junction bases: 7. CDR1 SEHNR and CDR2 FQNEAQ come from the germline V gene (reference sequence). The CDR3 has 15 amino acids. CDR3 sequence: CASSPPGQGTETQYF. The DNA of the CDR3 is TGTGCCAGCAGCCCACCGGGACAGGGGACAGAGACCCAGTACTTC.

The genes are TRBV18 and TRBJ2-2; D not resolved. CDR1 and CDR2 (germline): KGHSH, LQKENI. CDR3 size: 16 residues. The V end lost 6 bases, the J end lost 0 bases, and 14 bases lay between the germline ends. This CDR3 is CASSPMALTNTGELFF. CDR3 in DNA: TGTGCCAGCTCCCCCATGGCGCTAACGAACACCGGGGAGCTGTTTTTT.

The chain employs TRBV6-1 and TRBJ2-2; the D is unclear. The length of the CDR3 is 14 residues. Germline V gene sequence: CDR1 MNHNS, CDR2 SASEGT. Trimming took off 0 bases at V and 3 bases at J, with 5 bases between the two ends. The CDR3 sequence is CASSEAQYTGELFF. The CDR3, as DNA: TGTGCCAGCAGTGAAGCCCAATACACCGGGGAGCTGTTTTTT.

The CDR3 is CASSLEVQGWHTGELFF. The CDR3 nucleotides read TGTGCCAGCAGCTTAGAGGTTCAGGGATGGCACACCGGGGAGCTGTTTTTT. The V call is TRBV7-6, the J call TRBJ2-2, with D possibly matching TRBD1 (5 bases). V gave up 1 base and J gave up 3 bases, with 15 bases separating them. There are 17 residues in the CDR3. Germline CDR1 is SGHVS and CDR2 is FNYEAQ.

The rearrangement joins TRBV7-6 to TRBJ1-1; no definite D call. The ends were cut back, 2 bases at V and 7 bases at J, with 8 bases in the middle. The CDR3 runs to 12 residues. Germline CDR1 reads SGHVS; CDR2 reads FNYEAQ. In nucleotides, the CDR3 is TGTGCCAGCAGCTTACTGGAAGGTGAAGCTTTCTTT. It translates to CASSLLEGEAFF.

J is TRBJ1-3 and V is TRBV5-1; D uncertain. The CDR3 runs 15 residues. V was pared by 1 base and J by 4 bases, with 12 bases between. From germline, CDR1 is SGHRS and CDR2 YFSETQ. In DNA form, the CDR3 reads TGCGCCAGCAGCTTGAATGGGCAGGCGGGAAACACCATATATTTT. Translating it yields CASSLNGQAGNTIYF.

The V gene is TRBV28, the J gene TRBJ1-2, with D uncertain. V was cut by 5 bases and J by 2 bases, with 6 bases left in between. The CDR3 length is 12 residues. Per germline, CDR1 MDHEN and CDR2 SYDVKM. CDR3 in DNA: TGTGCCAGCAGTCGATTAAACTATGGCTACACCTTC. Translating gives CASSRLNYGYTF.

The rearrangement links TRBV29-1 to TRBJ2-4, with 9 bases aligning to TRBD1. The trim removed 5 bases at V and 7 bases at J, leaving 3 bases unmatched. This CDR3 has 12 residues. Germline V gene data show CDR1 as SQVTM and CDR2 as ANQGSEA. CDR3 bases: TGCAGCGTTTACAGGGGGCTGAACATTCAGTACTTC. This sequence encodes CSVYRGLNIQYF.

The chain links TRBV5-6 to TRBJ2-1; D not certain. The CDR3 sequence is 13 residues long. V dropped 3 bases and J dropped 8 bases, with 12 bases sitting between them. CDR1 is SGHDT, CDR2 YYEEEE, per germline. The CDR3: CASSSPPMDEQFF. The CDR3 nucleotides read TGTGCCAGCAGCTCCCCACCCATGGATGAGCAGTTCTTC.

The rearrangement joins TRBV27 to TRBJ1-2, with D maybe TRBD1 (6 bases). The CDR3 totals 16 residues. Trimming took off 0 bases at V and 8 bases at J, with 19 bases between the two ends. The germline V gene has CDR1 MNHEY and CDR2 SMNVEV (reference sequence). The CDR3 loop reads CASSLSPVGGQGGYTF. CDR3 in DNA: TGTGCCAGCAGTTTATCCCCCGTCGGGGGGCAAGGCGGCTACACCTTC.

The sample holds one count of this clone. The chain couples TRBV27 to TRBJ2-3; 10 bases align to TRBD1. Germline V gives CDR1 MNHEY, CDR2 SMNVEV (reference sequence). Trimming cost V 6 bases and J 1 base; bases outside gene matches: 7. The CDR3 spans 16 residues. DNA of the CDR3: TGTGCCAGCAGGCTGACAGGGGGCCCTCGCACAGATACGCAGTATTTT. Residues: CASRLTGGPRTDTQYF.

The rearrangement uses TRBV7-3 and TRBJ2-5; the D gene is possibly TRBD1 (6 bases). Deletions cut 3 bases from V and 9 bases from J, with 14 bases between. Germline V CDR1 and CDR2: SGHTA, FQGTGA. The length of the CDR3 is 13 residues. The chain's CDR3 is CASSFVSGESQYF. As DNA, the CDR3 is TGTGCCAGCAGCTTCGTCTCAGGGGAGTCCCAGTACTTC.

There are a few counts of this clone. The V and J genes are TRBV19 and TRBJ1-2, with D hard to call. V was cut by 2 bases and J by 9 bases, with 16 bases left in between. Germline V lookup: CDR1 LNHDA, CDR2 SQIVND (reference sequence). The CDR3 length is 14 residues. In DNA form, the CDR3 reads TGTGCCAGTAGTATACGTCTTGTTGAGTATAGCTACACCTTC. Translation gives CASSIRLVEYSYTF.

This clone was seen just once. The chain carries TRBV5-1 and TRBJ2-5; 7 bases line up with TRBD2. J gave up 1 base and V 0 bases, and 3 bases lay outside the gene matches. The CDR3 length is 15 residues. In germline, CDR1 is SGHRS, CDR2 YFSETQ. Here the CDR3 DNA reads TGCGCCAGCAGCTTGGGTGCTAGCGGCCAAGAGACCCAGTACTTC. It is translated as CASSLGASGQETQYF.